The 9 T cell receptor beta chains listed next were all sequenced from one sample in a study of post-analysis software for immune sequencing data. Study outcomes and limitations: Patients carried a handful of TRBV segments more frequently than controls did, and TRBV5-6, TRBV5-1 and TRBV20-1 were among them.

Unique molecular identifiers were present in the TCR beta cDNA libraries. One entry per CDR3 protein results from TCRdb running MiXCR on the PCR reads. The sample contains around 770,000 distinct CDR3 sequences, 46% of which appear only once. For these receptors, no antigen is known. The source material was blood. These TCRs come from a girl aged 5 to 17 with multiple sclerosis.

The genes are TRBV27 and TRBJ2-3, with a possible D match to TRBD1 (5 bases). V lost 3 bases to trimming and J lost 4 bases, with 17 bases between them. There are 16 residues in the CDR3. CDR1 is MNHEY and CDR2 is SMNVEV in the germline V gene (reference sequence). The chain's CDR3 is CASSFRASRGADTQYF. CDR3 in DNA: TGTGCCAGCAGTTTTCGGGCCAGTAGGGGCGCAGATACGCAGTATTTT.

This clonotype was detected only a few times. The gene calls are TRBV6-2 or TRBV6-3 and TRBJ2-3, with D perhaps TRBD2 (6 bases). The CDR3 consists of 15 residues. Germline CDR1 reads MNHEY; CDR2 reads SVGEGT. Trimming took off 5 bases at V and 10 bases at J, with 22 bases between the two ends. The CDR3 sequence: CASSTSPGLRGSQYF. In DNA, the CDR3 is TGTGCCAGCAGTACCTCCCCGGGACTCCGCGGGTCGCAGTATTTT.

This clonotype showed up just a few times. The V call is TRBV12-3 or TRBV12-4, the J call TRBJ2-2; the D is unclear. This CDR3 has 12 residues. Trimming cost V 6 bases and J 6 bases, with 8 bases left between them. CDR3 nucleotide sequence: TGTGCCAGCAGCCAGCTCGCCGGGGAGCTGTTTTTT. Amino acid sequence: CASSQLAGELFF.

The chain is built from TRBV7-2 and TRBJ2-1; the D gene is possibly TRBD2 (5 bases). The V end was cut by 4 bases, the J end by 3 bases, with 13 bases between. CDR1 and CDR2 (germline): SGHTA, FQGNSA. This CDR3 spans 15 amino acids. Written as DNA, the CDR3 is TGTGCCAGCAGCTCAAACCGGGAACACTACAATGAGCAGTTCTTC. This sequence encodes CASSSNREHYNEQFF.

Turning to this clonotype: One end of the junction does not line up with germline, which may come from a read error. CDR3 loop: CSVETGGREKLYF. The CDR3 DNA reads as TGCAGCGTTGAGACAGGGGGTCGTGAAAAACTGTATTTT. This sequence joins TRBV29-1 and TRBJ1-4, with TRBD1 matching 9 bases. The CDR3 totals 13 residues. Per germline, CDR1 SQVTM and CDR2 ANQGSEA.

This clonotype turned up a few times. This rearrangement joins TRBV27 to TRBJ2-1; TRBD2 matches at 10 bases. The CDR3 is 15 residues long. The germline V gene has CDR1 MNHEY and CDR2 SMNVEV (reference sequence). J lost 7 bases, V lost 5 bases, and 8 bases had no gene match. This CDR3 is CASSPSLAGGNEQFF. CDR3 nucleotides: TGTGCCAGCAGTCCTTCATTAGCGGGAGGTAATGAGCAGTTCTTC.

This chain uses TRBV5-1 with TRBJ2-1, with TRBD1 matching 8 bases. The V gene end was trimmed by 3 bases and the J gene end by 10 bases; junction bases not matched to a gene: 12. CDR1 is SGHRS, CDR2 YFSETQ, per germline. This CDR3 has 15 residues. The CDR3, as DNA: TGCGCCAGCAGCTATCTCCACCTGGACAGGGAGGAGCAGTTCTTC. It specifies CASSYLHLDREEQFF.

Only one count was recorded for this clonotype. The rearrangement uses TRBV27 and TRBJ1-2, with D unclear. Germline V gene data show CDR1 as MNHEY and CDR2 as SMNVEV (reference sequence). The length of the CDR3 is 13 residues. The V end was cut by 4 bases, the J end by 7 bases, with 13 bases between. CDR3 in DNA: TGTGCCAGCAGTTCCGAAGGGTGGGGTGGCTACACCTTC. Translated: CASSSEGWGGYTF.

This clonotype came up once. CDR3 bases: TGTGCCAGCAGTCCAACCAGGGGCACTGGAAACACCATATATTTT. Residues: CASSPTRGTGNTIYF. The chain uses TRBV3-1 and TRBJ1-3, with D perhaps matching TRBD1 (6 bases). The germline CDR1 and CDR2 sequences are LGHDT and YNNKEL (reference sequence). This CDR3 spans 15 amino acids. With 6 bases removed from V and 2 bases from J, the gap between germline ends came to 14 bases.